This T cell receptor (beta chain) was profiled in a study of T cells in Graves' hyperthyroidism and ophthalmopathy (dated by TCRdb to about 2019). General notes on the study: Peripheral blood was collected at initial diagnosis, before any treatment. TCR V-J signatures able to tell the groups apart were searched for in a discovery cohort of more than 90 patients, of whom under 45 had Graves' ophthalmopathy and about 60 had stable Graves' hyperthyroidism. Whether ophthalmopathy could be predicted prospectively was tested in an independent validation cohort made up of about 20 hyperthyroidism patients plus 17 patients who later progressed to ophthalmopathy. The approximately 90 discovery patients were randomly split 7:3 into training and test sets. The study also compared thyroid tissue and blood T-cell repertoires from roughly 6 Graves' hyperthyroidism patients. Once sampling was done, hyperthyroidism patients were given methimazole at a starting dose of 30 mg daily, whereas ophthalmopathy patients were given high-dose intravenous methylprednisolone. According to the paper, TCR Vbeta CDR3 sequencing was carried out on about 140 peripheral blood samples, which came from 40 to 45 ophthalmopathy, around 74 hyperthyroidism and roughly 17 progressor patients.

The CDR1 and CDR2 encoded by the germline V gene (reference sequence) are SEHNR and FQNEAQ. For this chain, trimming is 2 bases at the V end and 6 bases at the J end, and the number of junction bases without a gene match is 19. The CDR3 goes from the cysteine to the phenylalanine over 20 residues. Of the read, only the CDR3 DNA is kept; its 60 bases are in frame from base 1. Details on this clonotype: There is no known antigen for this receptor. Base quality data are lacking; no much larger clone is found one base away.

TCR beta CDR3 regions were amplified from RNA transcripts. A first-round RT-PCR of the TCR CDR3 used the HTBI primer set with the Qiagen OneStep RT-PCR kit. A second multiplex PCR round built the libraries, followed by size selection and purification. Libraries were sequenced paired-end with 100 bp reads on an Illumina HiSeq2000. As for how the authors treated the data: SOAPnuke was used to process the raw data, with reads discarded if the reads contained adapters or uncalled bases, had a mean Phred below 15, or lacked an exact constant-primer or identifier match. COPE v1.2.5 was used to merge high-quality paired reads, and clonotypes were defined as unique nucleotide sequences. MiTCR v1.1 was used to align clonotypes to the IMGT TRBV, TRBD and TRBJ reference segments. The analysis was restricted to V-J combinations with a frequency above 0.0001, which together covered roughly 99% of the repertoires. The TCS score was defined as F50 (clonal expansion) divided by E x V (chaos), with BLOSUM62-based TCRdist calculated between CDR3 peptides within each V-J. Welch's t-statistics and random forest reduced fewer than 550 V-J features to around 14, which were used in a naive Bayes classifier (R e1071). The public reads were reanalyzed by TCRdb: fastp trimming at Q25, MiXCR alignment, in-frame beta chains only. Rows are combined by CDR3 protein, so each entry shows the most common genes and DNA. These V and J calls rely on TCRdb rather than the paper's analysis. Within this sample are approximately 690,000 distinct CDR3 sequences, with 14% of them counted one time only. The ten largest clones add up to around 12% of the sample.

Ophthalmopathy patients had moderately to severely active disease, with a Clinical Activity Score of 3 or more, a NOSPECS grade of 4 or more, and a disease duration of less than 3 months. The study excluded patients with uncontrolled infections, other autoimmune diseases, pregnancy or lactation. Diagnoses relied on clinical symptoms, serum thyroxine and TRAb, thyroid ultrasound and orbital computed tomography. Ficoll-Paque density gradient centrifugation was used to isolate PBMCs from around 9.1 ml of fresh peripheral blood. Total RNA was extracted with Trizol reagent, and quality was checked on an Agilent 2100 Bioanalyzer. Overall study results and their limits: Most expanded thyroid clonotypes (frequency above 0.001) were also found in blood, which suggests that blood repertoires may mirror thyroid immune responses. Ophthalmopathy was separated from stable hyperthyroidism by a 13 V-J signature model, with approximately 89% sensitivity and 81% to 82% specificity obtained in cross-validation and 80%/75% obtained in testing. Sample size was not statistically predetermined, and blinding of investigators to group allocation was not performed. In validation, the model predicted progression to ophthalmopathy a median of roughly six months before onset, with roughly 70% sensitivity and roughly 79% specificity.

Sequenced: blood. Rearrangement joined TRBV7-9 to TRBJ1-4, and TRBD1 matches 9 of the central bases. The receptor was derived from a woman between 50 and 59 years old with Graves' ophthalmopathy. At the DNA level, the sequence is TGTGCCAGCAGCTTAAAATCCTCGGGGACAGGGAGTATTCGGCATGAAAAACTGTTTTTT. Translated, this gives CASSLKSSGTGSIRHEKLFF. With the rest looked up from the reference TRBV7-9 and TRBJ1-4 genes rather than sequenced, the full variable domain is DTGVSQNPRHKITKRGQNVTFRCDPISEHNRLYWYRQTLGQGPEFLTYFQNEAQLEKSRLLSDRFSAERPKGSFSTLEIQRTEQGDSAMYLCASSLKSSGTGSIRHEKLFFGSGTQLSVL.